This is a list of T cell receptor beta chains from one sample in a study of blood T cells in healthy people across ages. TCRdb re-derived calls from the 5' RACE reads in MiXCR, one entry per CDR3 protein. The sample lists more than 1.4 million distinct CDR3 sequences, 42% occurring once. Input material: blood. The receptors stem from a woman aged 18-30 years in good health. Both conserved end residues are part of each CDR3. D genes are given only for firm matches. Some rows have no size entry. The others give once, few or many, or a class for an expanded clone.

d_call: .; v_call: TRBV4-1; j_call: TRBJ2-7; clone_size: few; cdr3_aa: CASGPSSDPHNEQYF; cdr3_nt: TGCGCCAGCGGACCCTCTAGCGACCCACACAATGAGCAGTACTTC
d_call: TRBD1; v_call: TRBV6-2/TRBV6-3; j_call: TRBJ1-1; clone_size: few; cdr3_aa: CASRMDRAGTEAFF; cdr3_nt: TGTGCCAGCAGAATGGACAGGGCGGGCACTGAAGCTTTCTTT
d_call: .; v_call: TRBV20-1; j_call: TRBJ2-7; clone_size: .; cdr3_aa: CSVFLSSSYNEQYF; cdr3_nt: TGCAGTGTGTTCCTGTCGAGCTCCTACAATGAGCAGTACTTC
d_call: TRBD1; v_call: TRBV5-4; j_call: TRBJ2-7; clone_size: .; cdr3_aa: CASSSTGTGGSYEQYF; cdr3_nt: TGTGCCAGCAGCTCAACCGGGACAGGGGGTTCCTACGAGCAGTACTTC
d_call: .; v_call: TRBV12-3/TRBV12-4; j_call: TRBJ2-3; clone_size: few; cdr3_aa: CAVGPGADTQYF; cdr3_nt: TGTGCCGTCGGTCCGGGTGCAGATACGCAGTATTTT
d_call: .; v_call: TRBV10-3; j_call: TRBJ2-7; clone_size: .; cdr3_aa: CAIRGGSYEQYF; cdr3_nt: TGTGCCATCAGGGGGGGAAGTTACGAGCAGTACTTC
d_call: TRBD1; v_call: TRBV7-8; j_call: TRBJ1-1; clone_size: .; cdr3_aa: CASSFPGQLNTEAFF; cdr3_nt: TGTGCCAGCAGCTTCCCGGGACAGCTAAACACTGAAGCTTTCTTT
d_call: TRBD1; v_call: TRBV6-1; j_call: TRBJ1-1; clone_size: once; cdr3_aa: CASSEGPGGLNTEAFF; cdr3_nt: TGTGCCAGCAGTGAAGGCCCAGGGGGGCTGAACACTGAAGCTTTCTTT
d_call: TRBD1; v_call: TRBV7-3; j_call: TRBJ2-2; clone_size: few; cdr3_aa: CASSLKLGQGTKGELFF; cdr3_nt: TGTGCCAGCAGCTTAAAGTTGGGACAGGGGACCAAGGGGGAGCTGTTTTTT
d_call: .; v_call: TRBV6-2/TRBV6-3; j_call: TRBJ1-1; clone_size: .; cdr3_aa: CASSDIPGWNTEAFF; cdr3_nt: TGTGCCAGCAGTGATATCCCGGGGTGGAACACTGAAGCTTTCTTT
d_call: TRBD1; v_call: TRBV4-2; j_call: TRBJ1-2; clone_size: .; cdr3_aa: CASSQPQRQGADYGYTF; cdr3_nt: TGTGCCAGCAGCCAACCCCAAAGACAGGGGGCGGACTATGGCTACACCTTC
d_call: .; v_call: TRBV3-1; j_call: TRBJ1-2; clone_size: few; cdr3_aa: CASSHPGEGNYGYTF; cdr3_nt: TGTGCCAGCAGCCACCCGGGGGAAGGAAACTATGGCTACACCTTC
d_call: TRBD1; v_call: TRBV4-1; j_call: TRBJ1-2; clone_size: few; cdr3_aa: CASSLPTGTGVMGNYGYTF; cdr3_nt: TGCGCCAGCAGCCTTCCAACCGGGACAGGGGTTATGGGTAACTATGGCTACACCTTC
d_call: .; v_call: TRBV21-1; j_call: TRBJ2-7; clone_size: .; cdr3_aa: CASSTTGTGVGEQYF; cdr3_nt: TGTGCCAGCAGCACAACCGGGACAGGGGTTGGAGAGCAGTACTTC
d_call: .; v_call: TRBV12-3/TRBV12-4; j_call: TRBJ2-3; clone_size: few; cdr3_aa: CASSRGAATDTQYF; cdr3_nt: TGTGCCAGCAGTCGGGGGGCGGCAACAGATACGCAGTATTTT
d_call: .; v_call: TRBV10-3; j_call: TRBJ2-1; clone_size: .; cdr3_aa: CAISAATLNEQFF; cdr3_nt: TGTGCCATCAGCGCTGCCACCTTAAATGAGCAGTTCTTC
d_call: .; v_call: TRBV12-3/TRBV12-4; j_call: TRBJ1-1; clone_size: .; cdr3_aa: CASSLTGRNTEAFF; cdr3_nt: TGTGCCAGCAGTCTGACAGGTCGGAACACTGAAGCTTTCTTT